The entry below gives a single T cell receptor (beta chain) sequence along with its context. This sample was included in a study of blood T cell repertoires in COVID-19. Study-level information: Both acute and convalescent COVID-19 samples were obtained from the United States, Italy and Spain. PBMCs, B-cell-depleted T cells, or T cells were the source of the cDNA or gDNA that made up the material.

Germline V gene data show CDR1 as MDHEN and CDR2 as SYDVKM. Germline trimming cut 5 bases from V and 9 bases from J; bases unmatched to any gene: 5. The CDR3 has 14 residues. In the authors' workflow: Amplification of reference gene primers provided the estimated nucleated cell counts. Produced via immunoSEQ multiplex PCR; TCRdb's table is partial and in-frame only. V and J calls plus clone size are reproduced from that table; the DNA served to infer D and trimming. The repertoire holds 280,000 or so clones, with 75% to 90% as singletons. J is TRBJ2-1 and V is TRBV28; 12 bases align to TRBD2. Sequenced: peripheral blood. This TCR was sampled from a woman between 25 and 40 years old who had recovered from COVID-19. The DNA of the CDR3 is TGTGCCAGCAGTACGACTAGCGGGAGTACTGAGCAGTTCTTC. Translating it yields CASSTTSGSTEQFF.